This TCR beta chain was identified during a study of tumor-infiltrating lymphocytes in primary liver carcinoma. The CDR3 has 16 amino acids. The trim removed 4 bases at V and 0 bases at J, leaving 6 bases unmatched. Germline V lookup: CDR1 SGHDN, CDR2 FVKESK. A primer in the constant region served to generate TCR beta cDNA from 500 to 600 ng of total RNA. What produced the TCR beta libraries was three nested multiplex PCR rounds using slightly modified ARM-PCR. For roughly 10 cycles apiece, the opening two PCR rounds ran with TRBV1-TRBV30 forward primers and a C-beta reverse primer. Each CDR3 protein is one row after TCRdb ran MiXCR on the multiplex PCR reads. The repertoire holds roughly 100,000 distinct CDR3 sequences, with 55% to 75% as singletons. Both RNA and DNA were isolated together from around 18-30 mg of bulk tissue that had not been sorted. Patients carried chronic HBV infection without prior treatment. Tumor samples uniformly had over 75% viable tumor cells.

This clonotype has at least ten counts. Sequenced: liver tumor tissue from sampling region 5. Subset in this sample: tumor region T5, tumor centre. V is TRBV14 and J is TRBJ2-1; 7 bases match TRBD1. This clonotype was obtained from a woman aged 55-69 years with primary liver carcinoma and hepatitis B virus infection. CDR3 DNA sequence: TGTGCCAGCAGCCCCTGGGACAGCCGCTCCTACAATGAGCAGTTCTTC. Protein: CASSPWDSRSYNEQFF.